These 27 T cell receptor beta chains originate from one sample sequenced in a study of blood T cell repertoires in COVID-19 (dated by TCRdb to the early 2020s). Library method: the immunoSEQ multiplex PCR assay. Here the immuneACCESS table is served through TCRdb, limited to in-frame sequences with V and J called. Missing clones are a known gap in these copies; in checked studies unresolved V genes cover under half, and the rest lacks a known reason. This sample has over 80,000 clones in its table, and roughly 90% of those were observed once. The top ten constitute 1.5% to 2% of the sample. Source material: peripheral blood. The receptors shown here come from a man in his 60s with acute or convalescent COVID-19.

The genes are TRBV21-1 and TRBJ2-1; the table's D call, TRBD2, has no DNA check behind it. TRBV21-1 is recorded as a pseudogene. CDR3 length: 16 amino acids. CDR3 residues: CASSKLSLAGELEQFF. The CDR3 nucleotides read TGTGCCAGCAGCAAACTTTCGCTAGCGGGAGAACTTGAGCAGTTCTTC.

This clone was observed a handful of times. CDR3 nucleotide sequence: TGTGCCAGTAGTATAGATCAATCGACAGGGCGAAGCTATGGCTACACCTTC. Its translation is CASSIDQSTGRSYGYTF. This chain joins TRBV19 and TRBJ1-2; 7 bases are a match to TRBD1. This CDR3 is 17 amino acids long. Germline V CDR1 and CDR2: LNHDA, SQIVND (reference sequence). The junction had 11 bases not matched to a gene; V was cut back by 0 bases and J by 4 bases.

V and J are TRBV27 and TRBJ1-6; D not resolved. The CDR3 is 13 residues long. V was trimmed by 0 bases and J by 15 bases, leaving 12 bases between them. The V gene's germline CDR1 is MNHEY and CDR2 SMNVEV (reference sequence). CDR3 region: CASSLSWAGHLHF. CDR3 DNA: TGTGCCAGCAGTTTATCGTGGGCTGGGCACCTCCACTTT.

CDR3 residues: CASSLNGQGRVGYTF. DNA for the CDR3: TGTGCCAGCAGTTTAAACGGACAGGGGAGGGTTGGCTACACCTTC. The rearrangement links TRBV28 to TRBJ1-2; 9 bases are shared with TRBD1. Germline assignment: CDR1 MDHEN and CDR2 SYDVKM. J gave up 7 bases and V 2 bases, and 8 bases lay outside the gene matches. This CDR3 comprises 15 residues.

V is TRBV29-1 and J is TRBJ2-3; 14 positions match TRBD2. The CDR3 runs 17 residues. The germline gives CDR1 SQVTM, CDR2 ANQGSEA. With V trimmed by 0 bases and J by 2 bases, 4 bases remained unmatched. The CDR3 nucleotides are TGCAGCGTTGAAGACCGGGGACTAGCGGGGGCCACAGATACGCAGTATTTT. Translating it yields CSVEDRGLAGATDTQYF.

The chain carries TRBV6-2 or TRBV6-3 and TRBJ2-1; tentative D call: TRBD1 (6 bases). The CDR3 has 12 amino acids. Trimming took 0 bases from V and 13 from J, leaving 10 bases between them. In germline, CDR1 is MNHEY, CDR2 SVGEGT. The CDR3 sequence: CASSYSQGYQFF. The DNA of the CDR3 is TGTGCCAGCAGTTACTCACAGGGATATCAGTTCTTC.

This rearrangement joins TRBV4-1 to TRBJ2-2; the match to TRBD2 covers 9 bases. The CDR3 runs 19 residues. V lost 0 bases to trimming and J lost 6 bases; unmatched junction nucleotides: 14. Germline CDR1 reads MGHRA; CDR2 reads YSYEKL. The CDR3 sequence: CASSQDRVVAGARSGELFF. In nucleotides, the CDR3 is TGCGCCAGCAGCCAAGATCGCGTGGTAGCGGGAGCTCGGTCCGGGGAGCTGTTTTTT.

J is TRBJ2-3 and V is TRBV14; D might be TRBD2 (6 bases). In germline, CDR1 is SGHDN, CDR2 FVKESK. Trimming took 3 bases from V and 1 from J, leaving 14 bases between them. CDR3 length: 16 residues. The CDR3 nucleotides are TGTGCCAGCAGCCAGGGTCTAGCGCCTGGCACAGATACGCAGTATTTT. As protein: CASSQGLAPGTDTQYF.

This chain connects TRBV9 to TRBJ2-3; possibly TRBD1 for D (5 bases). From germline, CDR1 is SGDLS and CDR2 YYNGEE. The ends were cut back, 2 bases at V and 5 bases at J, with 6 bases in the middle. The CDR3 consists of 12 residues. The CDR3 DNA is TGTGCCAGCAGCGTCGGACAAGATACGCAGTATTTT. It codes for CASSVGQDTQYF. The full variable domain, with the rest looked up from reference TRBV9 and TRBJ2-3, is DSGVTQTPKHLITATGQRVTLRCSPRSGDLSVYWYQQSLDQGLQFLIQYYNGEERAKGNILERFSAQQFPDLHSELNLSSLELGDSALYFCASSVGQDTQYFGPGTRLTVL.

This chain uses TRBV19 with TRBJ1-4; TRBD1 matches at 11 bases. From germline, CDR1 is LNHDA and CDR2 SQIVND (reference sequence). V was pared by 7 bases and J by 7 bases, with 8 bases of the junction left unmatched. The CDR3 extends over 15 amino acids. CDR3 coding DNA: TGTGCCAGTACCCGGGACAGGGGGGTTGGTGAAAAACTGTTTTTT. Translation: CASTRDRGVGEKLFF.

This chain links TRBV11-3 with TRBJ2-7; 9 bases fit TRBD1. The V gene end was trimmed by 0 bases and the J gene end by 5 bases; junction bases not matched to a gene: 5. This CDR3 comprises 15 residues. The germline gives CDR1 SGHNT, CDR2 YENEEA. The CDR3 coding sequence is TGTGCCAGCAGCTTAGAGGGACAGGGAGATCACGAGCAGTACTTC. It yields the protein CASSLEGQGDHEQYF.

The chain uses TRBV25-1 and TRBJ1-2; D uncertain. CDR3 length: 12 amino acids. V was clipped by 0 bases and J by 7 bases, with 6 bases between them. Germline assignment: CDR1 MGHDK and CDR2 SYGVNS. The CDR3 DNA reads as TGTGCCAGCAGTGAATATAGGAGTGGCTACACCTTC. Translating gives CASSEYRSGYTF.

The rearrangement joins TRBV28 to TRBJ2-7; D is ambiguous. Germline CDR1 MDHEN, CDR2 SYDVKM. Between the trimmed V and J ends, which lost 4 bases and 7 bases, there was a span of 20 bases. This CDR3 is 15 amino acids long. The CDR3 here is CASSSTTPTAREQYF. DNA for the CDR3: TGTGCCAGCAGTTCCACAACTCCGACTGCTCGGGAGCAGTACTTC.

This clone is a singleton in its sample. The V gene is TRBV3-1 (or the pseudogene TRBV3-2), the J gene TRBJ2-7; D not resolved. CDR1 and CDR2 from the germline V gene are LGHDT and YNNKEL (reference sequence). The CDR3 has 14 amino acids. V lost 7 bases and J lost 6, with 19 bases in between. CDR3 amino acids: CASTRSWPSSEQYF. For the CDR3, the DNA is TGTGCCAGCACCCGATCTTGGCCGTCCAGCGAGCAGTACTTC.

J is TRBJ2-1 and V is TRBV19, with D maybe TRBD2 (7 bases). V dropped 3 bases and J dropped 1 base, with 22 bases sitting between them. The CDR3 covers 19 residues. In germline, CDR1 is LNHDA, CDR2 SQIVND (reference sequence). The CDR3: CASSIDGGAGAASYNEQFF. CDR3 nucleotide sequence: TGTGCCAGTAGTATTGATGGGGGGGCCGGAGCGGCTTCCTACAATGAGCAGTTCTTC. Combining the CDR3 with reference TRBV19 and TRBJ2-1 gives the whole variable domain DGGITQSPKYLFRKEGQNVTLSCEQNLNHDAMYWYRQDPGQGLRLIYYSQIVNDFQKGDIAEGYSVSREKKESFPLTVTSAQKNPTAFYLCASSIDGGAGAASYNEQFFGPGTRLTVL.

The CDR3 DNA sequence: TGTGCCAGCTCCCGTGCCCGCGGCTCTGAAGCTTTCTTT. This gives the protein CASSRARGSEAFF. This chain uses TRBV18 with TRBJ1-1; D call uncertain. Trimming removed 6 bases at V and 6 bases at J, with 14 bases between. Germline loops: CDR1 KGHSH, CDR2 LQKENI. The CDR3 contains 13 residues.

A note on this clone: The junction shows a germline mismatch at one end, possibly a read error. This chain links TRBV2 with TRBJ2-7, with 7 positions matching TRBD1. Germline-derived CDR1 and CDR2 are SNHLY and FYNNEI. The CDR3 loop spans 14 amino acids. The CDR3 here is CASREGQVFYEQYF. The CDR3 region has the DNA TGTGCCAGCAGGGAAGGACAGGTTTTCTACGAGCAGTACTTC.

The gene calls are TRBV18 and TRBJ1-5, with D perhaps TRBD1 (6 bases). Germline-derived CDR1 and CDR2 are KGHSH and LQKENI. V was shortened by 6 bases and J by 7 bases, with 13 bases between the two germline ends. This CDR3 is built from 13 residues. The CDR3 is CASSGGLGQPQHF. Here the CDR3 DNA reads TGTGCCAGCTCGGGGGGGCTAGGCCAGCCCCAGCATTTT.

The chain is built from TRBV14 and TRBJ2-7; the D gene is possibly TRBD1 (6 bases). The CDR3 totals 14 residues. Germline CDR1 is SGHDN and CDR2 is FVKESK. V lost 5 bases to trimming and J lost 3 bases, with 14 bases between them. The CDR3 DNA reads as TGTGCCAGCAGCGCCTCGGGACAACTCTACGAGCAGTACTTC. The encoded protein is CASSASGQLYEQYF.

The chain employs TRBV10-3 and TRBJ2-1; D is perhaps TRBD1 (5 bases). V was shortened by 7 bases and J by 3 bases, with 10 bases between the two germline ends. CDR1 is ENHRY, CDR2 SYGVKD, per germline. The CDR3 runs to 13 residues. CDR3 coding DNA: TGTGCCATCAAAACCGACAGCTACAATGAGCAGTTCTTC. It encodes CAIKTDSYNEQFF.

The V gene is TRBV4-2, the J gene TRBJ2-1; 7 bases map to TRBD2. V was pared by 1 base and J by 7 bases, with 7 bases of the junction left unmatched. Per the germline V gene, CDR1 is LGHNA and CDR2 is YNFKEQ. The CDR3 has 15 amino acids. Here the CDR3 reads CASSQGRESGNEQFF. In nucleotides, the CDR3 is TGTGCCAGCAGCCAAGGGCGGGAGTCGGGTAATGAGCAGTTCTTC.

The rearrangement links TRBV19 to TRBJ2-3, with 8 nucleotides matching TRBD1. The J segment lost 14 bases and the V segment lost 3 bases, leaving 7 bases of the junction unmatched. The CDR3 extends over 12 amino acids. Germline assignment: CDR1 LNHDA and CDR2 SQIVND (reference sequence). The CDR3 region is CASSMSRGRVYF. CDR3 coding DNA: TGTGCCAGTAGTATGAGCAGGGGGCGAGTGTATTTT.

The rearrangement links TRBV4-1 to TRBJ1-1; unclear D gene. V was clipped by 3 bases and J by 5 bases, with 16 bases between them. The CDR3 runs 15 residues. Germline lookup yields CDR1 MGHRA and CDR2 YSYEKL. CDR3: CASSHGTISRTEAFF. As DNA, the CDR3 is TGCGCCAGCAGCCATGGCACAATTTCTCGTACTGAAGCTTTCTTT.

The CDR3 protein is CASSAGLRVGYEKLFF. The CDR3 DNA is TGTGCCAGCAGCGCCGGACTCAGAGTGGGTTACGAAAAACTGTTTTTT. The rearrangement links TRBV9 to TRBJ1-4; D is unresolved. The CDR3 spans 16 residues. V lost 3 bases and J 8 bases, leaving 20 bases between the germline ends. Germline V gives CDR1 SGDLS, CDR2 YYNGEE.

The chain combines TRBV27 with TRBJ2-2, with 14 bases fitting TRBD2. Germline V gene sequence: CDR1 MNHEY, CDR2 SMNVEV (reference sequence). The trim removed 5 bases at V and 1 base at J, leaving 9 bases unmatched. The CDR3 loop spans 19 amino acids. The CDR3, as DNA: TGTGCCAGCAGTCGAAGACAGGGGACTAGCGGGGGGAACACCGGGGAGCTGTTTTTT. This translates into CASSRRQGTSGGNTGELFF.

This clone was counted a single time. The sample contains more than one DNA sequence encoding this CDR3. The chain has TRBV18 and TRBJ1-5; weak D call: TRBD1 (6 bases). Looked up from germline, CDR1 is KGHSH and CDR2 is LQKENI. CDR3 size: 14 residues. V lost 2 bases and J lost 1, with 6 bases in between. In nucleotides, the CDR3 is TGTGCCAGCTCACCAGGACAGAGCAATCAGCCCCAGCATTTT. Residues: CASSPGQSNQPQHF.

The CDR3 DNA follows: TGTGCCAGCAGCAGGCTAGCGGGAGGCGGGATCGCAGATACGCAGTATTTT. This gives the protein CASSRLAGGGIADTQYF. The chain recombines TRBV21-1 with TRBJ2-3; the table gives TRBD2 as D, unverified against the DNA. TRBV21-1 is a pseudogene locus. There are 17 residues in the CDR3.